This T cell receptor (beta chain) comes out of a study of T cells after yellow fever vaccination. Study-level findings and limits: Abundant bulk-population clonotypes could contaminate the FACS-sorted repertoires. A weaker but faster secondary response was observed, peaking on day 5 versus 15. The appearance of a small share of clonotypes in both CD4 and CD8 compartments was observed.

With respect to this clonotype: The antigen is not known.

A process of 5'RACE template switching, which added a universal primer site and UMIs, was used to make TCR cDNA. TCRdb independently ran MiXCR on the 5' RACE reads; one entry per CDR3 protein. The sample shows approximately 580,000 distinct CDR3 sequences, 17% of them seen only once. This CDR3 spans 15 amino acids. V was cut by 7 bases and J by 4 bases, with 17 bases left in between. This specimen consisted of PBMCs, obtained around 5 days after the first yellow fever vaccination. This chain uses TRBV12-3 or TRBV12-4 with TRBJ1-5; TRBD1 might be the D (6 bases). The sequence was obtained from a young man who received the YFV17D yellow fever vaccine. The DNA of the CDR3 is TGTGCCAGCACCTCCGGGGGGGACAAAAATCAGCCCCAGCATTTT. It specifies CASTSGGDKNQPQHF.